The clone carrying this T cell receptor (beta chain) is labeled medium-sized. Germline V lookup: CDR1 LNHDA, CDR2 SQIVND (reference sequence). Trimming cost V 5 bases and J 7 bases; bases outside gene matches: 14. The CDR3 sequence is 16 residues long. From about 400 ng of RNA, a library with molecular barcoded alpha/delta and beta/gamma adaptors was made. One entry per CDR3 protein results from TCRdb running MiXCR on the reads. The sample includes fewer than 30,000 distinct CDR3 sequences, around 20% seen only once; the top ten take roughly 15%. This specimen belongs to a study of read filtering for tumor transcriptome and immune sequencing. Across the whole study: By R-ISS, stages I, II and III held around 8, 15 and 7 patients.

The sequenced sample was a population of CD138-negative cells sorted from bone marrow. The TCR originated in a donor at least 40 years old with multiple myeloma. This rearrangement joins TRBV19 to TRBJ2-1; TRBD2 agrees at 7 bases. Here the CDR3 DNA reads TGTGCCAGTAGTCTTACCCGGACTAGGGCAGGAAATGAGCAGTTCTTC. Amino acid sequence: CASSLTRTRAGNEQFF. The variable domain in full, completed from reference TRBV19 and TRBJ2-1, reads DGGITQSPKYLFRKEGQNVTLSCEQNLNHDAMYWYRQDPGQGLRLIYYSQIVNDFQKGDIAEGYSVSREKKESFPLTVTSAQKNPTAFYLCASSLTRTRAGNEQFFGPGTRLTVL.